The 9 T cell receptor beta chains in this list originate from one sample, sequenced in a study of T cells in Graves' hyperthyroidism and ophthalmopathy. What was amplified from RNA transcripts were TCR beta CDR3 regions. TCR CDR3 regions were first amplified by RT-PCR with HTBI primers. A single record per CDR3 protein comes from TCRdb applying MiXCR to the multiplex PCR reads. The data show around 420,000 distinct CDR3 sequences, roughly 14% seen once. Material: blood. These receptors originate from a woman under 30 with Graves' hyperthyroidism.

At least ten counts were recorded for this clonotype. The chain has TRBV11-2 and TRBJ1-1; D possibly corresponds to TRBD1 (5 bases). Trimming pared 1 base from V and 5 bases from J, leaving 23 bases between. CDR3 length: 18 residues. Germline assignment: CDR1 SGHAT and CDR2 FQNNGV. CDR3 loop: CASSLAGSWRTGPTEAFF. The CDR3 DNA reads TGTGCCAGCAGCTTAGCGGGGAGCTGGCGTACGGGGCCTACTGAAGCTTTCTTT.

This clonotype was recorded at least ten times. The chain uses TRBV28 and TRBJ1-2, with unresolved D. Germline V lookup: CDR1 MDHEN, CDR2 SYDVKM. Trimming removed 2 bases at V and 4 bases at J, with 11 bases between. CDR3 length equals 14 residues. Here the CDR3 DNA reads TGTGCCAGCAGTTTAGCCCCCACCCCCTATGGCTACACCTTC. Translated: CASSLAPTPYGYTF.

The sample holds many counts of this clonotype. The chain recombines TRBV6-1 with TRBJ2-6; 9 bases line up with TRBD1. Trimming removed 6 bases from V and 0 bases from J; junction bases left unmatched: 6. CDR3 length: 17 amino acids. Germline V gene sequence: CDR1 MNHNS, CDR2 SASEGT. DNA for the CDR3: TGTGCCAGCAGAAGGACAGGGGACCCCTCTGGGGCCAACGTCCTGACTTTC. Encoded protein: CASRRTGDPSGANVLTF.

This clonotype was counted only a few times. Since no conserved phenylalanine or tryptophan closes the CDR3, a read error is the likely cause. This rearrangement joins TRBV7-3 to TRBJ2-7, with a tentative D call TRBD1 (5 bases). The V end was cut by 5 bases, the J end by 4 bases, with 15 bases between. The CDR3 runs to 14 residues. The germline CDR1 and CDR2 sequences are SGHTA and FQGTGA. The chain's CDR3 is CASSPGAGWYEQYL. CDR3 DNA: TGTGCCAGCAGCCCCGGAGCAGGGTGGTACGAGCAGTACCTC.

There are many counts of this clonotype. This chain connects TRBV6-1 to TRBJ2-1, with D possibly being TRBD1 (5 bases). V was shortened by 0 bases and J by 7 bases, with 13 bases between the two germline ends. The CDR3 has 15 amino acids. Germline assignment: CDR1 MNHNS and CDR2 SASEGT. CDR3 in DNA: TGTGCCAGCAGTGAAGCCCCCCAGGGTACGAATGAGCAGTTCTTC. Translated: CASSEAPQGTNEQFF.

In its sample, this clonotype was seen many times. As DNA, the CDR3 is TGTGCCAGCCGCTACGGGACAGGGTACGGCTACACCTTC. Encoded protein: CASRYGTGYGYTF. This sequence joins TRBV19 and TRBJ1-2, with TRBD1 identical over 9 bases. Germline CDR1 and CDR2: LNHDA and SQIVND (reference sequence). There are 13 residues in the CDR3. The V and J ends lost 9 bases and 8 bases, in that order; junction bases with no gene match: 10.

This clonotype appeared many times. The gene calls are TRBV7-9 and TRBJ2-7, with a weak D call TRBD2 (7 bases). Trimming removed 0 bases at V and 6 bases at J, with 15 bases between. The CDR3 length is 15 residues. Germline CDR1 and CDR2: SEHNR and FQNEAQ (reference sequence). In DNA, the CDR3 is TGTGCCAGCAGCTTAGCGCAGGGGAGGGTACGCGAGCAGTACTTC. Its protein is CASSLAQGRVREQYF.

This clonotype showed up just a few times. This sequence joins TRBV28 and TRBJ1-5, with D possibly being TRBD1 (5 bases). The CDR3 totals 14 residues. The germline V gene has CDR1 MDHEN and CDR2 SYDVKM. V was cut by 7 bases and J by 8 bases, with 18 bases left in between. In DNA form, the CDR3 reads TGTGCCAGCACCCAGGCAGGGAACCCTAAGCCCCAGCATTTT. It specifies CASTQAGNPKPQHF.

The chain recombines TRBV28 with TRBJ2-1, with D tentatively TRBD1 (5 bases). V lost 6 bases to trimming and J lost 10 bases, with 13 bases between them. Looked up from germline, CDR1 is MDHEN and CDR2 is SYDVKM. The CDR3 contains 12 residues. CDR3 in DNA: TGTGCCAGCAGCCCGACAGTAGAAGAGCAGTTCTTC. It yields the protein CASSPTVEEQFF.